These 10 T cell receptor beta chains came from one sample sequenced in a study of patients and donors after allogeneic stem cell transplantation. TCRdb redid the calling of the RT-PCR reads with MiXCR, one entry per CDR3 protein. The repertoire holds some 230,000 distinct CDR3 sequences, roughly 15% seen once, with around a tenth in the top ten. Sample: blood, either unsorted or a sorted T cell fraction (not recorded which). The receptors stem from a human donor who was either an allogeneic HSCT recipient or a stem cell or donor lymphocyte infusion donor (not recorded which). It is not recorded whose cells these are; they may come from a transplant donor.

This clonotype has ten or more counts. The rearrangement uses TRBV24-1 and TRBJ2-1, with 7 positions matching TRBD1. V was clipped by 9 bases and J by 4 bases; unmatched bases: 5. The CDR3 has 13 amino acids. Germline V lookup: CDR1 KGHDR, CDR2 SFDVKD. CDR3 residues: CATAGTVYNEQFF. The DNA for the CDR3 is TGTGCCACCGCCGGGACAGTTTACAATGAGCAGTTCTTC.

In its sample, this clonotype was seen many times. The rearrangement uses TRBV6-1 and TRBJ2-2; 9 nucleotides line up with TRBD1. V was clipped by 6 bases and J by 3 bases; unmatched bases: 8. Germline V gene sequence: CDR1 MNHNS, CDR2 SASEGT. The CDR3 sequence is 16 residues long. CDR3 protein: CASRSGQGRDTGELFF. CDR3 DNA: TGTGCCAGCAGATCTGGACAGGGGCGGGACACCGGGGAGCTGTTTTTT.

This clonotype was observed many times. The rearrangement joins TRBV7-2 to TRBJ2-5; D call uncertain. Trimming left V 4 bases short and J 2 bases short, with 5 bases between. Germline CDR1 reads SGHTA; CDR2 reads FQGNSA. There are 12 residues in the CDR3. This CDR3 reads CASSSVQETQYF. DNA for the CDR3: TGTGCCAGCAGCTCCGTGCAAGAGACCCAGTACTTC. The whole variable domain, remainder taken from reference TRBV7-2 and TRBJ2-5, is GAGVSQSPSNKVTEKGKDVELRCDPISGHTALYWYRQSLGQGLEFLIYFQGNSAPDKSGLPSDRFSAERTGGSVSTLTIQRTQQEDSAVYLCASSSVQETQYFGPGTRLLVL.

This clonotype was detected ten times or more. The chain uses TRBV5-1 and TRBJ2-5, with 13 nucleotides matching TRBD2. The CDR3 is 17 residues long. Germline-derived CDR1 and CDR2 are SGHRS and YFSETQ. After removal of 4 bases from V and 5 bases from J, the junction contained 11 bases not matched to a gene. CDR3: CASSPTSGRPQRETQYF. The CDR3 DNA reads TGCGCCAGCAGCCCGACTAGCGGGAGGCCCCAAAGGGAGACCCAGTACTTC.

The chain employs TRBV4-2 and TRBJ2-1, with 12 bases fitting TRBD2. This CDR3 contains 19 residues. V trimming: 0 bases; J trimming: 4 bases; junction bases outside the gene matches: 10. Germline CDR1 LGHNA, CDR2 YNFKEQ. The CDR3 coding sequence is TGTGCCAGCAGCCAAGATTGGACTAGCGGGAATTTGGGGTACAATGAGCAGTTCTTC. Amino acid sequence: CASSQDWTSGNLGYNEQFF.

This clonotype was picked up a small number of times. V and J are TRBV15 and TRBJ1-4; D gene uncertain. This CDR3 contains 15 residues. The V gene lost 0 bases and the J gene lost 0 bases, with 5 bases spanning the gap. Germline V lookup: CDR1 LNHNV, CDR2 YYDKDF (reference sequence). In nucleotides, the CDR3 is TGTGCCACCAGCAGAGACCCTGCAACTAATGAAAAACTGTTTTTT. Its translation is CATSRDPATNEKLFF.

V usage is TRBV20-1 and J usage is TRBJ1-2; no reliable D call. The CDR3 loop spans 13 amino acids. Trimming removed 3 bases at V and 1 base at J, with 9 bases between. CDR1 and CDR2 from the germline V gene are DFQATT and SNEGSKA (reference sequence). In DNA form, the CDR3 reads TGCAGTGCTAGTGTGCGATTTAACTATGGCTACACCTTC. Translated: CSASVRFNYGYTF.

This clonotype was found many times. The CDR3 loop is CASSQDKGPNLNTEAFF. The CDR3 region has the DNA TGTGCCAGCAGCCAAGATAAAGGACCAAATTTGAACACTGAAGCTTTCTTT. The rearrangement links TRBV14 to TRBJ1-1, with D unclear. The CDR3 is 17 amino acids. Trimming took 0 bases from V and 0 from J, leaving 14 bases between them. In germline, CDR1 is SGHDN, CDR2 FVKESK.

In DNA form, the CDR3 reads TGCAGCGTTGAAGACAGGTCCGGTTTTTATGGCTACACCTTC. Protein: CSVEDRSGFYGYTF. J is TRBJ1-2 and V is TRBV29-1; D call uncertain. This CDR3 has 14 amino acids. Germline V gene lookup returns CDR1 SQVTM and CDR2 ANQGSEA. Trimming cost V 0 bases and J 5 bases, with 13 bases left between them.

The V gene is TRBV2, the J gene TRBJ2-1; D is perhaps TRBD1 or TRBD2 (5 bases each). The germline V gene has CDR1 SNHLY and CDR2 FYNNEI. The CDR3 loop spans 14 amino acids. V was cut by 3 bases and J by 11 bases, with 17 bases left in between. CDR3 region: CASSDRVARGKQFF. DNA for the CDR3: TGTGCCAGCAGTGACAGGGTGGCCCGGGGCAAGCAGTTCTTC.